Detailed here is one T cell receptor beta chain. Its specificity is not known. The CDR3 is 13 amino acids. V lost 3 bases, J lost 6 bases, and 8 bases lay in between. The germline V gene encodes CDR1 LGHDT and CDR2 YNNKEL (reference sequence). Here immunoSEQ multiplex PCR was the method, and the copy in TCRdb shows in-frame clones only, minus some. Counted here are 95,000 to 150,000 clones, 85% to 95% occurring once; the ten biggest clones make up 1.5% to 2%. This sample was taken from a study of T cell responses to AZD1222 COVID-19 vaccine. Study information: Investigators merged groups given second doses at roughly 4 or roughly 12 weeks.

Points from the study as a whole: Reports indicate that nearly half of spike-specific TCRs are directed at unmutated variant regions.

The receptor's source is an adult in good health. This sample comprised peripheral blood, obtained on day 0 of AZD1222 vaccination. The chain couples TRBV3-1 (or the pseudogene TRBV3-2) to TRBJ1-4; perhaps TRBD1 as D (5 bases). CDR3 DNA sequence: TGTGCCAGCAGCCAGTCAGGGCATGAAAAACTGTTTTTT. This translates into CASSQSGHEKLFF.